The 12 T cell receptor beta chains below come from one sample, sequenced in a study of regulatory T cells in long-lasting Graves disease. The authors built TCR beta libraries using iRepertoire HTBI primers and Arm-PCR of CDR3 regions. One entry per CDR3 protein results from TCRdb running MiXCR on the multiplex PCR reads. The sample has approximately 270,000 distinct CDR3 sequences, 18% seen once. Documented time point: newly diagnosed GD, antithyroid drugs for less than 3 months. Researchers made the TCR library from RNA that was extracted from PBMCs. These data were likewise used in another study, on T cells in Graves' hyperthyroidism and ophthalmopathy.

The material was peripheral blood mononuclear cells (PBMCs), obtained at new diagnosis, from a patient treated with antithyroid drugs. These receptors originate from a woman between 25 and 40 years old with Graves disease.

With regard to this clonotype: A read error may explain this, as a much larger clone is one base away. CDR3 protein: CASIRGPNSPLHF. The DNA of the CDR3 is TGTGCCAGCATTCGGGGCCCCAATTCACCCCTCCACTTT. V usage is TRBV2 and J usage is TRBJ1-6, with D maybe TRBD1 (5 bases). The CDR3 has 13 residues. With 7 bases removed from V and 7 bases from J, the gap between germline ends came to 11 bases. The germline V gene has CDR1 SNHLY and CDR2 FYNNEI.

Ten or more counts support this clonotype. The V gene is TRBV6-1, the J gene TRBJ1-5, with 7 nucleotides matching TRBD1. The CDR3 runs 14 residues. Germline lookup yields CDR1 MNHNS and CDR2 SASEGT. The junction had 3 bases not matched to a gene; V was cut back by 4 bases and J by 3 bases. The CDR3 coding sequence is TGTGCCAGCAGTGGACAGGGTAACAATCAGCCCCAGCATTTT. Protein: CASSGQGNNQPQHF.

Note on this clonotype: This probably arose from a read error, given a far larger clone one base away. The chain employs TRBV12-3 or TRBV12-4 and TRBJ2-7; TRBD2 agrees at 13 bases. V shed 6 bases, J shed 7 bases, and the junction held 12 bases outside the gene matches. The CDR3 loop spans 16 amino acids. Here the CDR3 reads CASRHAGLAGYNEQYF. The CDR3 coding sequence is TGTGCCAGCAGACACGCGGGACTAGCGGGGTACAATGAGCAGTACTTC.

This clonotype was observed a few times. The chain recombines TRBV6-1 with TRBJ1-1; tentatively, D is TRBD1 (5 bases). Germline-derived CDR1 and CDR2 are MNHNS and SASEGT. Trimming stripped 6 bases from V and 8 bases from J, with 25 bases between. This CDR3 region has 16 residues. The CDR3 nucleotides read TGTGCCAGCAGGAACTTATACGGGACGGCCATCTTCGAAGCTTTCTTT. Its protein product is CASRNLYGTAIFEAFF.

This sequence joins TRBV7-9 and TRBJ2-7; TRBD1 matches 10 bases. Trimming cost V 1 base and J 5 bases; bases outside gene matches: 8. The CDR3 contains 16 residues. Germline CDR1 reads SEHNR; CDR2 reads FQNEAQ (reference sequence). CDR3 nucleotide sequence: TGTGCCAGCAGCTTAGTGGGGACAGGGGTAAAGGACGAGCAGTACTTC. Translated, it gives CASSLVGTGVKDEQYF.

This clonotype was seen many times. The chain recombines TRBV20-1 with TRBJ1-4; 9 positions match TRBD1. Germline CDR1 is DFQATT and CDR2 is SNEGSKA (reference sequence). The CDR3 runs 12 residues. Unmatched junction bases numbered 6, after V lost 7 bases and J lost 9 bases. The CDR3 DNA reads TGCAGTGGGACAGGGGTGGGTCAAAAACTGTTTTTT. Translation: CSGTGVGQKLFF.

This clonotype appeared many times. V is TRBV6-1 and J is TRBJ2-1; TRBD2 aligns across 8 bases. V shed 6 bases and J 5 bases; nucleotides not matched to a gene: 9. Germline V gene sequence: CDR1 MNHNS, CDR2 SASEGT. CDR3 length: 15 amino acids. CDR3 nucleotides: TGTGCCAGCAGCACCGGGACTAGGTCCAACAATGAGCAGTTCTTC. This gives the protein CASSTGTRSNNEQFF.

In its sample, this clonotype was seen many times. The CDR3 sequence: CASSDLDRKEAFF. The CDR3 coding sequence is TGTGCCAGCAGTGACTTGGACAGGAAGGAAGCTTTCTTT. J is TRBJ1-1 and V is TRBV6-4; 7 bases align to TRBD1. Trimming at V came to 1 base and at J to 8 bases, leaving 4 bases not matched to a gene. The CDR3 consists of 13 residues. Germline CDR1 reads MRHNA; CDR2 reads SNTAGT.

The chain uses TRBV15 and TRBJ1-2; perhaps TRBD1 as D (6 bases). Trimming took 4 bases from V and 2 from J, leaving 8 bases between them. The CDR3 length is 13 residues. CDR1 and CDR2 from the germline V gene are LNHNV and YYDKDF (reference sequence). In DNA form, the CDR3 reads TGTGCCACCAGCAAGGGGGAAAACTATGGCTACACCTTC. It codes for CATSKGENYGYTF.

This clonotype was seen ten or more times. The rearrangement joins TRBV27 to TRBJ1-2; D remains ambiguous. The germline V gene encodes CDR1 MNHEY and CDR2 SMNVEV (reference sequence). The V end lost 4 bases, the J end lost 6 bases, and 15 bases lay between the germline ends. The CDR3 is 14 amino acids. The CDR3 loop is CASSYLPPGDGYTF. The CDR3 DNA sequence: TGTGCCAGCAGTTATTTGCCCCCCGGAGATGGCTACACCTTC.

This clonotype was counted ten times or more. CDR3 nucleotide sequence: TGTGCCAGCAGCTCAAGAGGGGGAATGAACACTGAAGCTTTCTTT. It encodes CASSSRGGMNTEAFF. The chain employs TRBV7-2 and TRBJ1-1, with TRBD1 as a possible D gene (6 bases). CDR1 and CDR2 (germline): SGHTA, FQGNSA. The V end was cut by 4 bases, the J end by 0 bases, with 12 bases between. This CDR3 comprises 15 residues.

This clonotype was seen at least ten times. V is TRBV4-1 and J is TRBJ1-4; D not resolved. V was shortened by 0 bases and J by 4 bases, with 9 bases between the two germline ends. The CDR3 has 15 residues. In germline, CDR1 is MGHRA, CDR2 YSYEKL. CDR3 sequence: CASSQDDRVNEKLFF. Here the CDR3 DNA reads TGCGCCAGCAGCCAAGATGACCGGGTTAATGAAAAACTGTTTTTT.